The rows below give T cell receptor beta chains drawn from one sample of a study of neurological immune-mediated disorders. TCRdb re-derived calls from the 5' RACE reads in MiXCR, one entry per CDR3 protein. The table records about 70,000 distinct CDR3 sequences, roughly 5% of them present only once. Material: PBMCs. All receptors come from a human donor with multiple sclerosis. The donor label of this sample is uncertain. Both conserved end residues are part of each CDR3. Fields, in order: V gene, D gene, J gene, clone size, CDR3 DNA, CDR3 protein. The D gene is left open where the match is weak. Sizes are listed as how often the clone was seen (once, few, many) or a class if it is expanded.

>TRBV20-1|TRBD1|TRBJ2-7|many
TGCAGTGCTAGAGCCCGGACAGGGTTCGACGAGCAGTACTTC
CSARARTGFDEQYF
>TRBV5-1|TRBD1|TRBJ1-6|many
TGCGCCAGCAGCTTGCTTGGACAGGGATTGGGTTCACCCCTCCACTTT
CASSLLGQGLGSPLHF
>TRBV5-1|NA|TRBJ2-7|many
TGCGCCAGCAGCTCCAGGATGAGCTCCTACGAGCAGTACTTC
CASSSRMSSYEQYF
>TRBV5-1|NA|TRBJ2-5|many
TGCGCCAGCAGCTCGGATAACAGGGTATACCAAGAGACCCAGTACTTC
CASSSDNRVYQETQYF
>TRBV20-1|NA|TRBJ2-5|many
TGCAGTGCTAGCTTACGTTCGGGGGAAGAGACCCAGTACTTC
CSASLRSGEETQYF
>TRBV20-1|NA|TRBJ1-2|medium-sized
TGCAGTGCTTATACGGGTCTTACTAACTATGGCTACACCTTC
CSAYTGLTNYGYTF
>TRBV5-1|NA|TRBJ1-2|many
TGCGCCAGCAGCTCGCGACGGGGGGCCGATAACTATGGCTACACCTTC
CASSSRRGADNYGYTF
>TRBV5-1|TRBD1|TRBJ1-1|many
TGCGCCAGCAGCTTGTACTACAGGGGAAGAACTGAAGCTTTCTTT
CASSLYYRGRTEAFF
>TRBV20-1|TRBD1|TRBJ2-1|many
TGCAGTGCTGGAAGGACAGGGCTCTCCTACAATGAGCAGTTCTTC
CSAGRTGLSYNEQFF
>TRBV5-5|NA|TRBJ1-5|many
TGTGCCAGCAGCTTATCGCACCGGGGGACTCAGCCCCAGCATTTT
CASSLSHRGTQPQHF
>TRBV5-1|TRBD2|TRBJ2-1|many
TGCGCCAGCAGCCTCTCCAGCGGGGGGTCCTACAATGAGCAGTTCTTC
CASSLSSGGSYNEQFF
>TRBV7-9|NA|TRBJ1-1|many
TGTGCCAGCAGCTTGGACGGGGGTGGCACTGAAGCTTTCTTT
CASSLDGGGTEAFF
>TRBV5-1|TRBD1|TRBJ1-4|many
TGCGCCAGCAGCAACCGGGACAGGGGGCTCAATGAAAAACTGTTTTTT
CASSNRDRGLNEKLFF
>TRBV5-5|NA|TRBJ2-7|many
TGTGCCAGCAGCTTAAACCCCGATGGGGTCTACGAGCAGTACTTC
CASSLNPDGVYEQYF
>TRBV20-1|NA|TRBJ2-5|many
TGCAGTGCTAGTTGGCAGCAAGAGACCCAGTACTTC
CSASWQQETQYF
>TRBV7-8|NA|TRBJ2-2|many
TGTGCCAGCAGCTTGGACTCCGGGGAGCTGTTTTTT
CASSLDSGELFF
>TRBV5-5|NA|TRBJ2-5|many
TGTGCCAGCAGCAAGGACACGATTCAAGAGACCCAGTACTTC
CASSKDTIQETQYF
>TRBV7-7|NA|TRBJ2-3|many
TGTGCCAGCAGCCGCCTGTCAGGCACAGATACGCAGTATTTT
CASSRLSGTDTQYF
>TRBV5-5|NA|TRBJ1-4|many
TGTGCCAGCAGCTTGGGCAGGGAGGCTTGGTACGAAAAACTGTTTTTT
CASSLGREAWYEKLFF
>TRBV5-1|TRBD2|TRBJ2-1|many
TGCGCCAGCAGCTCCGTCGGGGTAGCGGGGGTTGAGCAGTTCTTC
CASSSVGVAGVEQFF
>TRBV20-1|NA|TRBJ1-5|many
TGCAGTGCTAGAGGAGAGTGGCAGGGGAGAACATGGCAGCCCCAGCATTTT
CSARGEWQGRTWQPQHF
>TRBV11-2|NA|TRBJ1-1|many
TGTGCCAGCAGGCTTCAGGGGAACACTGAAGCTTTCTTT
CASRLQGNTEAFF
>TRBV12-3/TRBV12-4|TRBD2|TRBJ2-3|many
TGTGCCAGCAGTAGTCGGGAGGCGGCGACAGATACGCAGTATTTT
CASSSREAATDTQYF
>TRBV9|NA|TRBJ2-1|many
TGTGCCAGCAGCGTAGGTCGGGGGGCTTACAATGAGCAGTTCTTC
CASSVGRGAYNEQFF
>TRBV6-5|NA|TRBJ2-1|many
TGTGCCAGCCGAACACGGGGGCAGAGCACCTACAATGAGCAGTTCTTC
CASRTRGQSTYNEQFF
>TRBV3-1|NA|TRBJ2-1|many
TGTGCCAGCAGCCAAGACTGGGCAGGGTTTGGATCCTACAATGAGCAGTTCTTC
CASSQDWAGFGSYNEQFF
>TRBV27|NA|TRBJ2-5|many
TGTGCCAGCAGTGTCCGGGACCAAGAGACCCAGTACTTC
CASSVRDQETQYF
>TRBV10-3|NA|TRBJ2-4|many
TGTGCCATCAGTGAGTCGTCGTTAGCCAAAAACATTCAGTACTTC
CAISESSLAKNIQYF